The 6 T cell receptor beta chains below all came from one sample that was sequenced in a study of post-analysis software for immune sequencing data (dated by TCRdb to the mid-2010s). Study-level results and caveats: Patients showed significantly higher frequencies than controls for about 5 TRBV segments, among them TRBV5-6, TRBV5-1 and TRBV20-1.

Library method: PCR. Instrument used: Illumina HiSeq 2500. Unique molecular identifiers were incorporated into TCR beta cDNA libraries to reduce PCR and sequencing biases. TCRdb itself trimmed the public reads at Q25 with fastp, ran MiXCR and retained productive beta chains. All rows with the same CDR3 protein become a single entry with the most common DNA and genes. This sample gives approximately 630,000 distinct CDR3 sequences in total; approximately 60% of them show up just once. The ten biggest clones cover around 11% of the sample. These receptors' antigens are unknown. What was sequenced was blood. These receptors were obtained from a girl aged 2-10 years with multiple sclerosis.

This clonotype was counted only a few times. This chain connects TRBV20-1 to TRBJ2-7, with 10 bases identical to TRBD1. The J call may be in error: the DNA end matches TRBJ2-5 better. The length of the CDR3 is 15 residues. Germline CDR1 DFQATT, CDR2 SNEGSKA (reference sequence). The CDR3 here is CSANPPGQGSETQYF. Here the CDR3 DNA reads TGCAGTGCTAACCCTCCGGGACAGGGGTCGGAGACCCAGTACTTC.

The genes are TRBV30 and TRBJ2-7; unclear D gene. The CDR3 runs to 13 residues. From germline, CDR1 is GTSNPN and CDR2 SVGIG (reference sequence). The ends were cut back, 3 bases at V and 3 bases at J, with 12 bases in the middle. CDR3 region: CAWRHENYYEQYF. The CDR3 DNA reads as TGTGCCTGGAGACACGAGAACTACTACGAGCAGTACTTC.

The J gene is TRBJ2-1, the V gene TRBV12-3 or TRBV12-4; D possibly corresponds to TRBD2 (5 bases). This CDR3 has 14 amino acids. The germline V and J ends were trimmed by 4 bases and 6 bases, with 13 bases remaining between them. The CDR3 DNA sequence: TGTGCCAGCAGTTCTCTTGGCGGAGGCAATGAGCAGTTCTTC. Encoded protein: CASSSLGGGNEQFF.

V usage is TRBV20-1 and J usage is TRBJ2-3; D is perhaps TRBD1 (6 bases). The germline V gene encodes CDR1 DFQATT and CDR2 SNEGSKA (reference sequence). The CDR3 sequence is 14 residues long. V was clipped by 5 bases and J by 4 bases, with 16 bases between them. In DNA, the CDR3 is TGCAGTGCTGTCAAAGGGGGTGGAGCAGATACGCAGTATTTT. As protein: CSAVKGGGADTQYF.

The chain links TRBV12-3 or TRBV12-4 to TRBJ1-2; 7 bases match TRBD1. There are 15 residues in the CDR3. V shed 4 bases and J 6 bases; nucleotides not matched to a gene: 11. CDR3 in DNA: TGTGCCAGCAGTTGGGAAGGGGGCCATGGGGATGGCTACACCTTC. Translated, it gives CASSWEGGHGDGYTF.

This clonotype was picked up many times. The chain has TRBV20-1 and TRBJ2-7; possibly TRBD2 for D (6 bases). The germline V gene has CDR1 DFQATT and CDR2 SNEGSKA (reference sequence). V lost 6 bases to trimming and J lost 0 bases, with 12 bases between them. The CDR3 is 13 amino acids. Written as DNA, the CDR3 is TGCAGTGCCAAGGACGGGAGCTCCTACGAGCAGTACTTC. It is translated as CSAKDGSSYEQYF.